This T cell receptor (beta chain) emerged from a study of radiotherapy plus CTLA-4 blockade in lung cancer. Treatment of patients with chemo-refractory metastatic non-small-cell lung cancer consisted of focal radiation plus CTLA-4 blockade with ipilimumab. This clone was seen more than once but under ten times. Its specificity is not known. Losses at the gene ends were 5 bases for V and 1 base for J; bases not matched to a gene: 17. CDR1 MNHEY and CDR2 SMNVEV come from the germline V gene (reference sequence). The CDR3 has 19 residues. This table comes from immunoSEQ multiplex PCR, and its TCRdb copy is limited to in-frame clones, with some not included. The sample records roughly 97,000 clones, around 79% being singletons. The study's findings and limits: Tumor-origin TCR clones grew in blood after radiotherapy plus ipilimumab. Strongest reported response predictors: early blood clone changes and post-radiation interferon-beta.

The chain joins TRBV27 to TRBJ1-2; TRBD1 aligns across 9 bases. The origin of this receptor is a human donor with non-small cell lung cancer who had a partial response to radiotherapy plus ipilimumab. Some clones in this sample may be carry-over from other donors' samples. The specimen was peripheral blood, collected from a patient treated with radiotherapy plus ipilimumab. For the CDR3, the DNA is TGTGCCAGCAGTCACCTACACTCAACAGGGGGCGCGGGTAACTATGGCTACACCTTC. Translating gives CASSHLHSTGGAGNYGYTF.